This T cell receptor (beta chain) was obtained from a study of T cells in Graves' hyperthyroidism and ophthalmopathy. Overall study findings and caveats: In the blood, most expanded thyroid clonotypes above 0.001 appeared as well.

Patients aged 18 to 65 had newly diagnosed hyperthyroidism lasting under 2 months. This clonotype has a count of ten or more. Its antigen is unidentified. Germline V gene lookup returns CDR1 MNHNS and CDR2 SASEGT. This CDR3 has 14 amino acids. V dropped 6 bases and J dropped 3; count of bases not matched to a gene: 7. From RNA transcripts, TCR beta CDR3 regions were amplified. First-round RT-PCR with HTBI primers amplified the TCR CDR3 region. Each CDR3 protein is one row after TCRdb ran MiXCR on the multiplex PCR reads. The table lists hundreds of thousands of distinct CDR3 sequences, around 13% of them singletons.

The receptor was isolated from a woman in her 30s with Graves' hyperthyroidism that later progressed to Graves' ophthalmopathy. V gene TRBV6-1 combines with J gene TRBJ1-1; 7 bases line up with TRBD1. Sequencing was carried out using blood. CDR3 nucleotide sequence: TGTGCCAGCAGCTACGACAGGGCTGACACTGAAGCTTTCTTT. It specifies CASSYDRADTEAFF.